The 16 T cell receptor beta chains presented below share a single source sample, sequenced in a study of blood T cell repertoires in COVID-19. Data came from immunoSEQ multiplex PCR; TCRdb stores just in-frame clones and leaves some out. The sample yields around 300,000 clones, around 89% seen once. The sequenced sample was PBMCs or T cells enriched from blood (not recorded which). The receptors shown here come from a woman between 18 and 30 years old who had recovered from COVID-19.

The gene calls are TRBV7-3 and TRBJ2-5; perhaps TRBD2 as D (6 bases). The V gene lost 1 base and the J gene lost 5 bases, with 17 bases spanning the gap. Germline assignment: CDR1 SGHTA and CDR2 FQGTGA. The CDR3 runs 16 residues. The CDR3 DNA reads TGTGCCAGCAGCTTAATAGAGGTAGCGGCGAGGGAGACCCAGTACTTC. Translated, it gives CASSLIEVAARETQYF.

The chain has TRBV9 and TRBJ2-7, with 7 bases lining up with TRBD1. The V gene end was trimmed by 4 bases and the J gene end by 3 bases; junction bases not matched to a gene: 7. The CDR3 contains 14 residues. The germline V gene encodes CDR1 SGDLS and CDR2 YYNGEE. The CDR3 protein is CASSFRDRDYEQYF. CDR3 DNA: TGTGCCAGCAGCTTTCGGGACAGAGACTACGAGCAGTACTTC. The whole variable domain, remainder taken from reference TRBV9 and TRBJ2-7, is DSGVTQTPKHLITATGQRVTLRCSPRSGDLSVYWYQQSLDQGLQFLIQYYNGEERAKGNILERFSAQQFPDLHSELNLSSLELGDSALYFCASSFRDRDYEQYFGPGTRLTVT.

This chain connects TRBV12-3 or TRBV12-4 to TRBJ1-4; TRBD1 agrees at 7 bases. There are 13 residues in the CDR3. V gave up 5 bases and J gave up 10 bases; unmatched junction bases: 7. CDR3 protein: CASSGDRAGKLFF. CDR3 in DNA: TGTGCCAGCAGTGGAGACAGGGCAGGAAAACTGTTTTTT.

V and J are TRBV10-3 and TRBJ1-2; perhaps TRBD1 as D (6 bases). The CDR3 consists of 14 residues. Germline V lookup: CDR1 ENHRY, CDR2 SYGVKD. V gave up 6 bases and J gave up 5 bases, with 16 bases separating them. CDR3 in DNA: TGTGCCATCAGGCCGGGACAATTGCTTTATGGCTACACCTTC. Amino acid sequence: CAIRPGQLLYGYTF.

The gene calls are TRBV6-2 or TRBV6-3 and TRBJ2-5; D remains ambiguous. V lost 0 bases and J 2 bases, leaving 7 bases between the germline ends. Germline V lookup: CDR1 MNHEY, CDR2 SVGEGT. The CDR3 is made up of 14 amino acids. The CDR3 sequence is CASSYSSRQETQYF. CDR3 bases: TGTGCCAGCAGTTACTCATCCAGGCAAGAGACCCAGTACTTC.

This clone appeared a single time. This sequence joins TRBV5-6 and TRBJ2-2, with no clear D. The CDR3 covers 15 residues. Germline loops: CDR1 SGHDT, CDR2 YYEEEE. Trimming removed 1 base from V and 0 bases from J, with 7 bases in between. The CDR3 nucleotides are TGTGCCAGCAGCTTGCAGGCAGCGAACACCGGGGAGCTGTTTTTT. It translates to CASSLQAANTGELFF.

The chain links TRBV28 to TRBJ1-2, with TRBD1 matching over 7 bases. The CDR3 covers 14 residues. J lost 8 bases, V lost 2 bases, and 8 bases had no gene match. Germline V gene lookup returns CDR1 MDHEN and CDR2 SYDVKM. Written as DNA, the CDR3 is TGTGCCAGCAGTTTAGGTCTGACAGGGTGGGGCTACACCTTC. Its protein product is CASSLGLTGWGYTF.

The CDR3 DNA sequence: TGTGCCAGTCGGCCCCAGGGGCCTTTGAATTCACCCCTCCACTTT. The encoded protein is CASRPQGPLNSPLHF. The rearrangement uses TRBV19 and TRBJ1-6; tentative D call: TRBD1 (6 bases). Germline-derived CDR1 and CDR2 are LNHDA and SQIVND (reference sequence). The CDR3 runs to 15 residues. The V end was cut by 8 bases, the J end by 7 bases, with 18 bases between. Based on the CDR3 plus reference TRBV19 and TRBJ1-6, the full variable domain is DGGITQSPKYLFRKEGQNVTLSCEQNLNHDAMYWYRQDPGQGLRLIYYSQIVNDFQKGDIAEGYSVSREKKESFPLTVTSAQKNPTAFYLCASRPQGPLNSPLHFGNGTRLTVT.

This chain links TRBV5-6 with TRBJ2-3; 8 nucleotides line up with TRBD2. V lost 4 bases, J lost 2 bases, and 12 bases stayed unmatched. Germline V CDR1 and CDR2: SGHDT, YYEEEE. This CDR3 has 17 residues. CDR3 sequence reads: CASSDPLGGGSTDTQYF. The DNA of the CDR3 is TGTGCCAGCAGCGACCCACTGGGCGGGGGGTCCACAGATACGCAGTATTTT.

This chain's CDR3 is CASSLSTGSQPQHF. CDR3 sequence (DNA): TGCGCCAGCAGCTTGAGTACAGGGAGTCAGCCCCAGCATTTT. The chain carries TRBV5-1 and TRBJ1-5; TRBD1 is a possible D gene (6 bases). The germline V and J ends were trimmed by 1 base and 6 bases, with 11 bases remaining between them. Germline CDR1 and CDR2: SGHRS and YFSETQ. The CDR3 contains 14 residues.

The chain combines TRBV4-1 with TRBJ2-2, with D possibly being TRBD2 (5 bases). Trimming took off 2 bases at V and 5 bases at J, with 9 bases between the two ends. Germline V gene sequence: CDR1 MGHRA, CDR2 YSYEKL. The CDR3 has 14 residues. CDR3: CASSQLAGTGELFF. The CDR3 coding sequence is TGCGCCAGCAGCCAATTGGCGGGTACCGGGGAGCTGTTTTTT.

The rearrangement links TRBV9 to TRBJ2-1, with D possibly being TRBD2 (5 bases). The CDR3 extends over 13 amino acids. The germline CDR1 and CDR2 sequences are SGDLS and YYNGEE. Trimming removed 2 bases at V and 8 bases at J, with 11 bases between. This CDR3 is CASSVDSVYEQFF. The DNA of the CDR3 is TGTGCCAGCAGCGTGGATAGCGTCTATGAGCAGTTCTTC.

The chain couples TRBV6-2 or TRBV6-3 to TRBJ2-3; 9 bases map to TRBD1. In germline, CDR1 is MNHEY, CDR2 SVGEGT. Trimming took 4 bases from V and 2 from J; bases not matched to a gene: 10. This CDR3 is 17 amino acids long. The CDR3 DNA is TGTGCCAGCAGTTTCTCCTCCGGGACAGGGATCACAGATACGCAGTATTTT. It yields the protein CASSFSSGTGITDTQYF.

The J gene is TRBJ1-1, the V gene TRBV13; tentatively, D is TRBD1 (5 bases). Germline V CDR1 and CDR2: PRHDT, FYEKMQ (reference sequence). This CDR3 is built from 15 residues. V lost 2 bases, J lost 3 bases, and 13 bases lay in between. DNA of the CDR3: TGTGCCAGCAGCTTATTCGGGGGGGTGGACACTGAAGCTTTCTTT. It encodes CASSLFGGVDTEAFF.

This clone was recorded a few times. This sequence joins TRBV5-4 and TRBJ2-1; D perhaps matches TRBD1 (5 bases). The V gene lost 4 bases and the J gene lost 7 bases, with 15 bases spanning the gap. The CDR3 runs to 14 residues. CDR1 SGHNT and CDR2 YYREEE come from the germline V gene (reference sequence). CDR3 protein: CASSERTPTNEQFF. As DNA, the CDR3 is TGTGCCAGCAGCGAGAGGACACCTACTAATGAGCAGTTCTTC.

The chain employs TRBV10-2 and TRBJ1-2; D gene unclear. CDR3 size: 14 residues. V was pared by 0 bases and J by 8 bases, with 13 bases between. Per germline, CDR1 WSHSY and CDR2 SAAADI. The CDR3 nucleotides are TGCGCCAGCAGTGAGTCGAAGGCCAACGGGGGCTACACCTTC. This sequence encodes CASSESKANGGYTF.